The clone carrying this T cell receptor beta chain has just one count. The assay was immunoSEQ multiplex PCR, and TCRdb's table has in-frame clones only and misses some. Found here are about 15,000 clones, approximately 59% of them singletons; the top ten hold roughly 12%. This entry belongs to a study of graft-versus-host responses after intestinal transplantation. The CDR3 sequence is 16 residues long. The germline CDR1 and CDR2 sequences are LNHNV and YYDKDF (reference sequence). With 8 bases removed from V and 3 bases from J, the gap between germline ends came to 22 bases. Lamina propria and intraepithelial lymphocytes were released by processing graft tissue.

This sample comprised ileum tissue, obtained 524 days after transplant. This sequence joins TRBV15 and TRBJ1-1; perhaps TRBD1 as D (5 bases). The sequence derives from a human patient who received an intestinal transplant, so some T cells may come from the graft donor. The CDR3 protein is CATRERSYRGYTEAFF. Here the CDR3 DNA reads TGTGCCACCCGGGAAAGGTCTTACCGGGGGTACACTGAAGCTTTCTTT. Combining the CDR3 with reference TRBV15 and TRBJ1-1 gives the whole variable domain DAMVIQNPRYQVTQFGKPVTLSCSQTLNHNVMYWYQQKSSQAPKLLFHYYDKDFNNEADTPDNFQSRRPNTSFCFLDIRSPGLGDTAMYLCATRERSYRGYTEAFFGQGTRLTVV.